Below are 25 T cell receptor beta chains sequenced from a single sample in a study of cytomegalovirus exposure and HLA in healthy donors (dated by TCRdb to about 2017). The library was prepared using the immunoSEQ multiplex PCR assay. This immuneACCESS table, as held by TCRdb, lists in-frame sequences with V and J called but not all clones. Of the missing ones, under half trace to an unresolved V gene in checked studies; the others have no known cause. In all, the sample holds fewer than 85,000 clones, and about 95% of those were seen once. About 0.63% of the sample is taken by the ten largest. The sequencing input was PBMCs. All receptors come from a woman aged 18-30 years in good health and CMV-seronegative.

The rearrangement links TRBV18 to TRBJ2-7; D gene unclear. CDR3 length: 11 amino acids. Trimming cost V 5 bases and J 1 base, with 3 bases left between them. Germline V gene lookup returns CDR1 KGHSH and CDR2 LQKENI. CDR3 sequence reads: CASSSSYEQYF. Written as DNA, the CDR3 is TGTGCCAGCTCATCTTCCTACGAGCAGTACTTC.

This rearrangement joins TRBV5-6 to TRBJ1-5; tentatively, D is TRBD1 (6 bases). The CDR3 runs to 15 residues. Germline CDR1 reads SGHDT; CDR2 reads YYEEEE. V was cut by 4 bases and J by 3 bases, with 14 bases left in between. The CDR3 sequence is CASSRLDSNNQPQHF. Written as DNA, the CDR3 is TGTGCCAGCAGCCGACTGGACAGCAACAATCAGCCCCAGCATTTT.

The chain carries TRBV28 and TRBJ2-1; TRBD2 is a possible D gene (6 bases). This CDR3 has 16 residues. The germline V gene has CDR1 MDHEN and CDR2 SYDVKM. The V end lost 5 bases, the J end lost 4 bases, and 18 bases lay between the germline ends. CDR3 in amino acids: CASSPHGVAVYNEQFF. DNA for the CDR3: TGTGCCAGCAGTCCCCATGGGGTAGCGGTTTACAATGAGCAGTTCTTC.

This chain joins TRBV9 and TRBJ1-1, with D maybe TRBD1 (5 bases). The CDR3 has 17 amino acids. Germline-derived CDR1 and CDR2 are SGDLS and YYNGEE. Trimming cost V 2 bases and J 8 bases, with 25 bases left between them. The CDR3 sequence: CASSVGQGGFIWEEAFF. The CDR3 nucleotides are TGTGCCAGCAGCGTGGGGCAGGGAGGATTTATTTGGGAAGAAGCTTTCTTT.

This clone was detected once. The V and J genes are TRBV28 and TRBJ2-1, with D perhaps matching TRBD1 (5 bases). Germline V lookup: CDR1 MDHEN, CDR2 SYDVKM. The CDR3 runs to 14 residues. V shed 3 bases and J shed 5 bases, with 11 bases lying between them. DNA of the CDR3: TGTGCCAGCAGTTTGAGGACAAGCAACAATGAGCAGTTCTTC. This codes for CASSLRTSNNEQFF.

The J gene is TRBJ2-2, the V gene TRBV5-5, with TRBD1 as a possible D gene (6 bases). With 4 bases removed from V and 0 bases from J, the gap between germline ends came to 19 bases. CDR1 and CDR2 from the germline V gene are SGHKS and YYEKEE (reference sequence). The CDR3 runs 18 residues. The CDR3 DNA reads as TGTGCCAGCAGCCCCCGGCCCCCTGGACAGTCGAACACCGGGGAGCTGTTTTTT. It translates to CASSPRPPGQSNTGELFF.

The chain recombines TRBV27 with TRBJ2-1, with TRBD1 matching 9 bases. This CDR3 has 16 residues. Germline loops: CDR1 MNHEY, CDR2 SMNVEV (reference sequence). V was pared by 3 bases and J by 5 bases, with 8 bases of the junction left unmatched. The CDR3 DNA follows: TGTGCCAGCAGTTTGCCGGGACAGGGATTGGACAATGAGCAGTTCTTC. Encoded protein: CASSLPGQGLDNEQFF.

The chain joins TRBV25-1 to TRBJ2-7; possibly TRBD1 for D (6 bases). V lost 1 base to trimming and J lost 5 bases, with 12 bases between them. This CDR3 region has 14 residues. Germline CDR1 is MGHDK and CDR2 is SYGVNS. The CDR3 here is CASSEWGRGHEQYF. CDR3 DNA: TGTGCCAGCAGTGAATGGGGCAGGGGCCACGAGCAGTACTTC.

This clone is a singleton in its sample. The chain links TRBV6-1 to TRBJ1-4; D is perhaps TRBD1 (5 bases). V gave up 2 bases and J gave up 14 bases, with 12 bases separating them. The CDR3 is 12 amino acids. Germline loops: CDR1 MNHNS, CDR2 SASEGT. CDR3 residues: CASSEWTSPLFF. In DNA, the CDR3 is TGTGCCAGCAGTGAATGGACAAGCCCTCTGTTTTTT.

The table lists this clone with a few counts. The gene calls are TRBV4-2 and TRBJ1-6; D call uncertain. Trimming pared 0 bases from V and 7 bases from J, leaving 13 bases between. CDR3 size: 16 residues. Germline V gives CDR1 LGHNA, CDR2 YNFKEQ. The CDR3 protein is CASSQDTTEANSPLHF. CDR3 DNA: TGTGCCAGCAGCCAAGATACTACTGAGGCAAATTCACCCCTCCACTTT.

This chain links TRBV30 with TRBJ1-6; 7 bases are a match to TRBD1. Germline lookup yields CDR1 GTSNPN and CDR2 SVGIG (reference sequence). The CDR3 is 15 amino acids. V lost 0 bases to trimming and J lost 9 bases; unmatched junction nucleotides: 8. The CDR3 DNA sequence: TGTGCCTGGAGTGTACAGGGGCGCCAAAGTTCACCCCTCCACTTT. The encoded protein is CAWSVQGRQSSPLHF.

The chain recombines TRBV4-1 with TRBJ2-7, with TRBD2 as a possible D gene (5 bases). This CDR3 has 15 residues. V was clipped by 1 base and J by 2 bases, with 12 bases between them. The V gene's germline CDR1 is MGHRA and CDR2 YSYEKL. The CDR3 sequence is CASSQVAATTYEQYF. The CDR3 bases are TGCGCCAGCAGCCAAGTGGCAGCGACTACCTACGAGCAGTACTTC.

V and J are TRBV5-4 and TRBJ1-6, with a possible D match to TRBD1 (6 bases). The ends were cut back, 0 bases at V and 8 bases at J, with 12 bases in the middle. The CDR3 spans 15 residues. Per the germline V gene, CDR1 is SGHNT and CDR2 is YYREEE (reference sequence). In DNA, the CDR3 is TGTGCCAGCAGCTTGGATTTGGGGGCTGATTCACCCCTCCACTTT. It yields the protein CASSLDLGADSPLHF. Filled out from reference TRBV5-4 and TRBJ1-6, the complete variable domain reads ETGVTQSPTHLIKTRGQQVTLRCSSQSGHNTVSWYQQALGQGPQFIFQYYREEENGRGNFPPRFSGLQFPNYSSELNVNALELDDSALYLCASSLDLGADSPLHFGNGTRLTVT.

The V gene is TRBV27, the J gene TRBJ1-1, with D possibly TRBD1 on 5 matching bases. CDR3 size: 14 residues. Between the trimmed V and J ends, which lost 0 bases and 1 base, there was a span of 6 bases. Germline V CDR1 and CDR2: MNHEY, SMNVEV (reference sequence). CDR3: CASSLSGGNTEAFF. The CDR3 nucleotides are TGTGCCAGCAGTTTATCGGGGGGGAACACTGAAGCTTTCTTT.

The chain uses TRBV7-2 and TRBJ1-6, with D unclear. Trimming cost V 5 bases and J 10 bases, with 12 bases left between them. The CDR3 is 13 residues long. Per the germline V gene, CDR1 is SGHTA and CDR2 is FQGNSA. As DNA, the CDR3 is TGTGCCAGCAGCAAAGCGGGGTCGTCACCCCTCCACTTT. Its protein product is CASSKAGSSPLHF.

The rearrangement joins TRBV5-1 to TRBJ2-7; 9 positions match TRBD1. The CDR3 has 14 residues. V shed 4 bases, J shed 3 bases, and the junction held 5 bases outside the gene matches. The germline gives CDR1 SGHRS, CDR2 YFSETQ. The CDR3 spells CASSVRDRDYEQYF. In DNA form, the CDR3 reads TGCGCCAGCAGCGTCCGGGACAGGGACTACGAGCAGTACTTC.

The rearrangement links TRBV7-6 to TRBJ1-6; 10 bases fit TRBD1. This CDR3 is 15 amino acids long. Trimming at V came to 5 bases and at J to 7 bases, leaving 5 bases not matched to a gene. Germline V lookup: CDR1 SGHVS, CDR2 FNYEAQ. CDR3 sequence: CASSPGTGDNSPLHF. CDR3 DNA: TGTGCCAGCAGCCCAGGGACAGGGGACAATTCACCCCTCCACTTT.

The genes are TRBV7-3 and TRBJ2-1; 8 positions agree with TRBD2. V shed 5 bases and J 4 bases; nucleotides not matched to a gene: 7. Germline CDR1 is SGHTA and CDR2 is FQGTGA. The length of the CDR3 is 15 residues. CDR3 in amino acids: CASSRSGAEYNEQFF. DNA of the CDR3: TGTGCCAGCAGCCGTAGCGGGGCGGAATACAATGAGCAGTTCTTC.

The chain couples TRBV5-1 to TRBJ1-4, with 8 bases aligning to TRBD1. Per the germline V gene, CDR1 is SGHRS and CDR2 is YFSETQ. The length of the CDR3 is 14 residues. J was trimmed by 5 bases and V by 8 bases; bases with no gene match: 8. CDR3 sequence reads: CASRTGTGNEKLFF. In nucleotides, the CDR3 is TGCGCCAGTCGAACCGGGACAGGCAATGAAAAACTGTTTTTT.

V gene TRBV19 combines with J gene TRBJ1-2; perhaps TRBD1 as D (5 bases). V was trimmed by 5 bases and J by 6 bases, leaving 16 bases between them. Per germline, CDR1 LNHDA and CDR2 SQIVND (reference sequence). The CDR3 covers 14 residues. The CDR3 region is CASSPWGGEHGYTF. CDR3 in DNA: TGTGCCAGTAGTCCCTGGGGAGGGGAGCATGGCTACACCTTC.

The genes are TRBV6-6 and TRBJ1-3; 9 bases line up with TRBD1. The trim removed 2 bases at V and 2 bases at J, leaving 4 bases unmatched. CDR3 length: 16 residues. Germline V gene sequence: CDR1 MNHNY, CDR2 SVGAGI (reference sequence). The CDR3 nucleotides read TGTGCCAGCAGTTACCCACAGGGGGCAGCTGGAAACACCATATATTTT. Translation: CASSYPQGAAGNTIYF.

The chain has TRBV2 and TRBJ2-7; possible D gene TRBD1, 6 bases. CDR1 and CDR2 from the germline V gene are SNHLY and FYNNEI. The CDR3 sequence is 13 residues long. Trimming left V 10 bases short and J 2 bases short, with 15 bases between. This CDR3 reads CATSTGTTYEQYF. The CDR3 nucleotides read TGTGCCACCTCTACAGGGACCACCTACGAGCAGTACTTC.

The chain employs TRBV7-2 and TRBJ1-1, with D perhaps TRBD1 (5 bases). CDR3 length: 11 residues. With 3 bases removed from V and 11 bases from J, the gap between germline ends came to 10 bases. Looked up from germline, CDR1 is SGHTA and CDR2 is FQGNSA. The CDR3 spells CASSLVGGAFF. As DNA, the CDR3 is TGTGCCAGCAGCTTGGTCGGGGGGGCTTTCTTT.

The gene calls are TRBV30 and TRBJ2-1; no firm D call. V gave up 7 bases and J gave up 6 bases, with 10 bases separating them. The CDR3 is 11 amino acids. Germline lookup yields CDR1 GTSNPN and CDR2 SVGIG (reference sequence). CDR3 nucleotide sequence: TGTGCCTTTGCGGTCAGCAATGAGCAGTTCTTC. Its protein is CAFAVSNEQFF. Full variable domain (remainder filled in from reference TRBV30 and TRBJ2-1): SQTIHQWPATLVQPVGSPLSLECTVEGTSNPNLYWYRQAAGRGLQLLFYSVGIGQISSEVPQNLSASRPQDRQFILSSKKLLLSDSGFYLCAFAVSNEQFFGPGTRLTVL.

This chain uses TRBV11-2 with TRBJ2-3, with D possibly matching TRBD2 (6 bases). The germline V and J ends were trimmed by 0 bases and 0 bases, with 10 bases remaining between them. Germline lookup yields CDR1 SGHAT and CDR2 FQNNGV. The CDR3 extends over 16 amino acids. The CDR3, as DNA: TGTGCCAGCAGCTTAGATCTTCGGGGGAGCACAGATACGCAGTATTTT. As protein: CASSLDLRGSTDTQYF.